The following is a T cell receptor beta chain sequence with its context. V was cut by 3 bases and J by 3 bases, with 11 bases left in between. The germline V gene has CDR1 SQVTM and CDR2 ANQGSEA. CDR3 size: 13 residues. Clones were read by immunoSEQ multiplex PCR, and TCRdb kept only the in-frame ones, dropping some. The sample has under 200,000 clones, 76% seen once. This sample stems from a study of blood T cell repertoires in COVID-19. Study at large: The origin of the acute and convalescent COVID-19 samples was the United States, Italy and Spain. T cells, B-cell-depleted T cells, or PBMCs provided the cDNA or gDNA that served as material.

The sequence derives from a woman of 80 years or more with acute or convalescent COVID-19. This chain joins TRBV29-1 and TRBJ1-2; D uncertain. Source material: peripheral blood. The CDR3 nucleotides read TGCAGCGTTGACGCGGCGGGCGACTATGGCTACACCTTC. This translates into CSVDAAGDYGYTF.